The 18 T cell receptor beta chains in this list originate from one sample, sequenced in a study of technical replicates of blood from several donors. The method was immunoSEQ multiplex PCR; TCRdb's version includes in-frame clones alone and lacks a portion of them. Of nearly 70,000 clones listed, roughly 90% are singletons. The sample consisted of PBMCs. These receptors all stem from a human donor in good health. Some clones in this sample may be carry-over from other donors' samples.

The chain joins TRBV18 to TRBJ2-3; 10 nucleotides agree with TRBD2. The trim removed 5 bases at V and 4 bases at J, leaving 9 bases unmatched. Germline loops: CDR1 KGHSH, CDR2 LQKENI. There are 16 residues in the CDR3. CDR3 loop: CASSSFPSGSSDTQYF. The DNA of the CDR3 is TGTGCCAGCTCATCTTTCCCTAGCGGGAGCTCAGATACGCAGTATTTT.

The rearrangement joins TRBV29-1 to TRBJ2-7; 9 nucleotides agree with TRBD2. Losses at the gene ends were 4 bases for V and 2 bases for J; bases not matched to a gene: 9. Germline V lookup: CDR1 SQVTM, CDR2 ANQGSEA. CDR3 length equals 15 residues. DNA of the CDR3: TGCAGCGTTGTTGTGGGGGCTAGCGGGGCCTACGAGCAGTACTTC. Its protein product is CSVVVGASGAYEQYF.

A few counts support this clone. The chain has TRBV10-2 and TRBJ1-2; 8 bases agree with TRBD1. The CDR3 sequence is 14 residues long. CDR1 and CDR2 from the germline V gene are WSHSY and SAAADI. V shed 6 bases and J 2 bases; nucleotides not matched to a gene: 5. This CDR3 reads CASRPGGVNYGYTF. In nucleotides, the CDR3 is TGCGCCAGCAGACCAGGGGGCGTCAACTATGGCTACACCTTC.

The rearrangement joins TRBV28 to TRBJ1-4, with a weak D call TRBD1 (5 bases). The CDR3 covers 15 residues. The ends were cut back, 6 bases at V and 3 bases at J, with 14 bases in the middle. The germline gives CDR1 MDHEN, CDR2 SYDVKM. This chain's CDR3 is CASSPPRGANEKLFF. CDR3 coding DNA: TGTGCCAGCAGCCCCCCCCGGGGGGCTAATGAAAAACTGTTTTTT.

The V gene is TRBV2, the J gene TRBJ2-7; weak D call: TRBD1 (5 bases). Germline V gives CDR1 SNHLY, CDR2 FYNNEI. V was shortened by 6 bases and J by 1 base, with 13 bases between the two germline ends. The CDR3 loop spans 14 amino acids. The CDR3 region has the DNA TGTGCCAGCAGGGGCAGGGCGCTTTCCTACGAGCAGTACTTC. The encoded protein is CASRGRALSYEQYF.

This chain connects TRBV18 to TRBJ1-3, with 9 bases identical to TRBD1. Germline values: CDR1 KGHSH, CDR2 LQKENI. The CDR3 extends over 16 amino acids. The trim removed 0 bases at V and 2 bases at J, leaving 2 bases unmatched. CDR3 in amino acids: CASSPPDRGPGNTIYF. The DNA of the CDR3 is TGTGCCAGCTCACCACCGGACAGGGGCCCTGGAAACACCATATATTTT.

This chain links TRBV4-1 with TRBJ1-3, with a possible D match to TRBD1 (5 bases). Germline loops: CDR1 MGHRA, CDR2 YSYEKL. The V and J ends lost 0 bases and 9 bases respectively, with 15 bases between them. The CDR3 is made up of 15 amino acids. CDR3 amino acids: CASSQDKTQRGTIYF. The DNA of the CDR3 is TGCGCCAGCAGCCAAGATAAGACACAAAGGGGCACCATATATTTT.

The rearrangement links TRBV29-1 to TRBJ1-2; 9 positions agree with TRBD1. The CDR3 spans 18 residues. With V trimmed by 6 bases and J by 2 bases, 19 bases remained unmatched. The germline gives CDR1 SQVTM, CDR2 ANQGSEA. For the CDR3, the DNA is TGCAGCGTACCTCCACCCCTATCCCGGACAGGGGACAACTATGGCTACACCTTC. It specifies CSVPPPLSRTGDNYGYTF. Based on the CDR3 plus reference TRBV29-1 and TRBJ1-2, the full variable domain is SAVISQKPSRDICQRGTSLTIQCQVDSQVTMMFWYRQQPGQSLTLIATANQGSEATYESGFVIDKFPISRPNLTFSTLTVSNMSPEDSSIYLCSVPPPLSRTGDNYGYTFGSGTRLTVV.

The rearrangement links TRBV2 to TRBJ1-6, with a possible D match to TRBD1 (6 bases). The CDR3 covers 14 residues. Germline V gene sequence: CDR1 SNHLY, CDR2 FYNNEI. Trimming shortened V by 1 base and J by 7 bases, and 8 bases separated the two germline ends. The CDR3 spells CASSEERGNSPLHF. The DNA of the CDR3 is TGTGCCAGCAGTGAAGAGAGGGGGAATTCACCCCTCCACTTT. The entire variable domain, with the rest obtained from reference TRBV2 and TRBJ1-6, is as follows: EPEVTQTPSHQVTQMGQEVILRCVPISNHLYFYWYRQILGQKVEFLVSFYNNEISEKSEIFDDQFSVERPDGSNFTLKIRSTKLEDSAMYFCASSEERGNSPLHFGNGTRLTVT.

CDR3 residues: CASSFRYSGNTIYF. In nucleotides, the CDR3 is TGTGCCAGCAGTTTCAGATACTCTGGAAACACCATATATTTT. The chain has TRBV6-6 and TRBJ1-3; no firm D call. This CDR3 comprises 14 residues. Germline-derived CDR1 and CDR2 are MNHNY and SVGAGI (reference sequence). V lost 4 bases to trimming and J lost 0 bases, with 7 bases between them.

In DNA, the CDR3 is TGTGCCAGCAGTCGGGTCGGGACAGGGGGCTACGAGCAGTACTTC. It encodes CASSRVGTGGYEQYF. This chain uses TRBV25-1 with TRBJ2-7; TRBD1 aligns across 11 bases. Losses at the gene ends were 5 bases for V and 3 bases for J; bases not matched to a gene: 6. CDR1 and CDR2 (germline): MGHDK, SYGVNS. CDR3 size: 15 residues.

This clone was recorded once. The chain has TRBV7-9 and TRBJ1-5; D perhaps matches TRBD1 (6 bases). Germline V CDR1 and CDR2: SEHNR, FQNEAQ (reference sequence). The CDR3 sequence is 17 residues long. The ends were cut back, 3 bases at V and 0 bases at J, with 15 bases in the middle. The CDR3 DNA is TGTGCCAGCAGCTTTGGACAGCCGTATGATAGCAATCAGCCCCAGCATTTT. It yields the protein CASSFGQPYDSNQPQHF.

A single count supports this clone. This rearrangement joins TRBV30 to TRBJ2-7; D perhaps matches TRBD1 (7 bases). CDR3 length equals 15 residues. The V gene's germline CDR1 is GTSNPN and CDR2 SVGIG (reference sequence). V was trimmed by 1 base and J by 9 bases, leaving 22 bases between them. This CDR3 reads CAWSAVPGGKAVQYF. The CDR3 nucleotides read TGTGCCTGGAGTGCTGTGCCAGGGGGGAAGGCGGTGCAGTACTTC.

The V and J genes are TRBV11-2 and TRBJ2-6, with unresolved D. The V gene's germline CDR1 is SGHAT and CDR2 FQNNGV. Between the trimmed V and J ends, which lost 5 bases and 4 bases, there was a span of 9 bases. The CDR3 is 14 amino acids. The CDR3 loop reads CASSRGTGANVLTF. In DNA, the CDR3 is TGTGCCAGCAGCCGAGGTACGGGGGCCAACGTCCTGACTTTC.

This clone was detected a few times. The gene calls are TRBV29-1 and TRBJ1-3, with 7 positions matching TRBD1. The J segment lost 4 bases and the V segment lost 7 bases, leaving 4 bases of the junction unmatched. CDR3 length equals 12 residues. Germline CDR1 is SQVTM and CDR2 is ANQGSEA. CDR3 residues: CSGQGAGNTIYF. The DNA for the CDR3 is TGCAGCGGACAGGGCGCAGGAAACACCATATATTTT.

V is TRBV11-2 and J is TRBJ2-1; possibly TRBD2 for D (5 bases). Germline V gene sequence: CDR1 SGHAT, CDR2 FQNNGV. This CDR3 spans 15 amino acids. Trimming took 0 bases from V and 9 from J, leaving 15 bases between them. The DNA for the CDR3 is TGTGCCAGCAGCTTAGAACCCCGGGGATCGAGTGAGCAGTTCTTC. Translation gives CASSLEPRGSSEQFF.

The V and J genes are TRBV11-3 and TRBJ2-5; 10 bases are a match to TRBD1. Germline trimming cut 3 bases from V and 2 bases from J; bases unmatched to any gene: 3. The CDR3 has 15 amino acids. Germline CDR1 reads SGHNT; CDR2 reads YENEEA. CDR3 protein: CASSFGTGDQETQYF. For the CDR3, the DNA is TGTGCCAGCAGCTTCGGGACAGGGGATCAAGAGACCCAGTACTTC.

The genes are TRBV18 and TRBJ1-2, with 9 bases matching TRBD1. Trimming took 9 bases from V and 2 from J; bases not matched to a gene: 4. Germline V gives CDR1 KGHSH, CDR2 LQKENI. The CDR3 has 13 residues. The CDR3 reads CASRQGGNYGYTF. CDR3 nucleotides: TGTGCCAGTAGACAGGGGGGCAACTATGGCTACACCTTC.